The sequence of this TCR beta chain was determined in a study of T cells in Graves' hyperthyroidism and ophthalmopathy. Authors of the study amplified TCR beta CDR3 regions from RNA transcripts. The HTBI primer set drove a first-round RT-PCR of the TCR CDR3. Via MiXCR, TCRdb re-called the multiplex PCR reads, giving one row per CDR3 protein. The repertoire has under 750,000 distinct CDR3 sequences, around 19% of them found once; the top ten carry approximately 15%. Comment on this clonotype: Its specificity is unknown.

Trimming shortened V by 0 bases and J by 4 bases, and 15 bases separated the two germline ends. CDR3 length equals 16 residues. Germline V lookup: CDR1 LNHDA, CDR2 SQIVND (reference sequence). General study results and limits: Ophthalmopathy and stable hyperthyroidism were separated by a 13 V-J model.

V usage is TRBV19 and J usage is TRBJ1-2, with D uncertain. The receptor was derived from a woman aged 45-65 years with Graves' hyperthyroidism that later progressed to Graves' ophthalmopathy. Sequences were obtained from blood. CDR3 loop: CASSIDSGLLTYGYTF. The CDR3 nucleotides read TGTGCCAGTAGTATAGATTCGGGCCTACTTACCTATGGCTACACCTTC.